This is a list of T cell receptor beta chains from one sample in a study of control samples from healthy donors and cancer patients. Clones were read by immunoSEQ multiplex PCR, and TCRdb kept only the in-frame ones, dropping some. The sample has 150,000 to 200,000 clones, about 90% seen once. Sequences were obtained from blood. The receptors shown here come from a woman between 50 and 59 years old in good health. The CDR3 runs from the conserved cysteine through the conserved F or W. A D gene is named only where the DNA matches it firmly. Clone size, where shown, is once, few, many, or a class for clones that have expanded.

NA	TRBJ1-2	NA	TRBV27	TGTGCCAGCAGTCCGAACAGGGCCGGGGCTAACTATGGCTACACCTTC	CASSPNRAGANYGYTF
NA	TRBJ1-5	NA	TRBV7-2	TGTGCCAGCAGCTCTCCAGGGAGGGGGAGTCAGCCCCAGCATTTT	CASSSPGRGSQPQHF
NA	TRBJ2-3	TRBD2	TRBV19	TGTGCCAGTAGTTCGGGGGGGGGCCTTGGAGATACGCAGTATTTT	CASSSGGGLGDTQYF
few	TRBJ1-1	NA	TRBV7-2	TGTGCCAGCAGCTTATACCAACAGGGTGAAGCTTTCTTT	CASSLYQQGEAFF
NA	TRBJ1-2	NA	TRBV27	TGTGCCAGCAGTTCCCCGAGGGAGAGGGGCTACACCTTC	CASSSPRERGYTF
NA	TRBJ1-2	NA	TRBV2	TGTGCCAGCACCCAAACACCCGGGGGAGCCTACACCTATGGCTACACCTTC	CASTQTPGGAYTYGYTF
NA	TRBJ1-3	NA	TRBV13	TGTGCCAGCAGCTTAGTGGGGGACCTAACTAGCTCTGGAAACACCATATATTTT	CASSLVGDLTSSGNTIYF
NA	TRBJ2-1	NA	TRBV2	TGTGCCAGCAGTCGGGACGCACCTTGGGATGAGCAGTTCTTC	CASSRDAPWDEQFF
NA	TRBJ1-6	TRBD1	TRBV7-9	TGTGCCAGCAGCTCGAGTTTGGGACAGTATAATTCACCCCTCCACTTT	CASSSSLGQYNSPLHF
NA	TRBJ2-7	NA	TRBV10-3	TGTGCCATCATGGCCAGGGATTCCTACGAGCAGTACTTC	CAIMARDSYEQYF
few	TRBJ2-2	NA	TRBV2	TGTGCCAGCAGGGAACAGGGACGGATGAACACCGGGGAGCTGTTTTTT	CASREQGRMNTGELFF
NA	TRBJ2-7	NA	TRBV24-1	TGTGCCACCAGTGATTTGGGGCAGCCCTACGAGCAGTACTTC	CATSDLGQPYEQYF
NA	TRBJ2-7	NA	TRBV6-5	TGTGCCAGCAGTTCGAACAGGGTGGTCTGGGACGAGCAGTACTTC	CASSSNRVVWDEQYF
NA	TRBJ1-4	TRBD1	TRBV10-3	TGTGCCATCAGGGACAGGGGGCTCGGTGAAAAACTGTTTTTT	CAIRDRGLGEKLFF
once	TRBJ2-1	TRBD2	TRBV6-4	TGTGCCAGCAGTCCCGGGACTACCAATGAGCAGTTCTTC	CASSPGTTNEQFF
NA	TRBJ2-7	NA	TRBV5-5	TGTGCCAGCAGGCCCGGGTCGATCTACGAGCAGTACTTC	CASRPGSIYEQYF
NA	TRBJ2-3	TRBD1	TRBV19	TGTGCCAGCGCGCAGGGGACAGGGGGCACAGATACGCAGTATTTT	CASAQGTGGTDTQYF
NA	TRBJ1-5	TRBD1	TRBV10-3	TGCGCCATCAGTGAGTCGAGACAGGGGAGTCAGCCCCAGCATTTT	CAISESRQGSQPQHF
NA	TRBJ1-6	NA	TRBV9	TGTGCCAGCAGCTCCCGGGAGAGGCTGGGTAGTTCACCCCTCCACTTT	CASSSRERLGSSPLHF
NA	TRBJ2-1	TRBD2	TRBV11-3	TGTGCCAGCAGCGCCAGACTAGCGGGAGGGGTGCGTGAGCAGTTCTTC	CASSARLAGGVREQFF
NA	TRBJ2-7	TRBD2	TRBV3-1/TRBV3-2	TGTGCCAGCAGCCAGCGGGAGATCTGGGAGCAGTACTTC	CASSQREIWEQYF
NA	TRBJ2-7	NA	TRBV7-2	TGTGCCAGCAGCTTAGCCGAGCGGGCCGAGCAGTACTTC	CASSLAERAEQYF
NA	TRBJ2-5	TRBD2	TRBV5-1	TGCGCCAGCAGCTTGATCCTAGCGGGCCCCGGGGAGACCCAGTACTTC	CASSLILAGPGETQYF
once	TRBJ1-2	NA	TRBV3-1/TRBV3-2	TGTGCCAGCAGCCAGTTGGACCGCGGCTACACCTTC	CASSQLDRGYTF
NA	TRBJ2-7	TRBD2	TRBV4-3	TGCGCCAGCAGCCAAGATCCAGATTGGAGCGGGAGGTCTGGCTACGAGCAGTACTTC	CASSQDPDWSGRSGYEQYF
NA	TRBJ2-3	NA	TRBV15	TGTGCCACCAGCAGAGAACAGGTCCCAGATACGCAGTATTTT	CATSREQVPDTQYF
NA	TRBJ1-1	NA	TRBV18	TGTGCCAGCTCACCACGGCAGGCGAACACTGAAGCTTTCTTT	CASSPRQANTEAFF
once	TRBJ1-4	TRBD1	TRBV19	TGTGCCAGCTCAGAGACAGGGAATAATGAAAAACTGTTTTTT	CASSETGNNEKLFF